The following is a T cell receptor beta chain sequence with its context. Trimming left V 3 bases short and J 9 bases short, with 12 bases between. CDR1 and CDR2 (germline): MGHRA, YSYEKL. The CDR3 is 13 residues long. The sample is drawn from a study of blood T cells in healthy people across ages. A second PCR, run for about 6 to 11 cycles, used a sample-barcoded 5' primer plus a J-beta primer mix. TCRdb used MiXCR to reprocess the 5' RACE reads, holding one entry per CDR3 protein. The sample has roughly 500,000 distinct CDR3 sequences, roughly 28% seen once. The V and J genes are TRBV4-1 and TRBJ2-1; D is unclear. The sequenced sample was blood. The source is a woman aged 70-85 years in good health. The CDR3 region is CASSHELVGEQFF. The CDR3 DNA reads TGCGCCAGCAGCCACGAACTGGTGGGTGAGCAGTTCTTC.